What follows is one T cell receptor (beta chain) and its context. Its antigen is undetermined. The data belong to a study of brain T cells in children with intractable seizures. Assay: immunoSEQ multiplex PCR; the TCRdb copy retains only in-frame clones and omits some. The sample comprises some 10,000 clones, less than 80% of which are singletons, and roughly a sixth rests with the top ten. General study results and limits: Patients' HCMV serostatus was unknown; virus specificity rests on CDR3 similarity alone. Known viral epitope-specific CDR3s closely matched each case's top public brain CDR3.

Sequencing was limited to surgery cases with top T cell transcript signatures in brain tissue. V shed 7 bases and J 13 bases; nucleotides not matched to a gene: 3. Germline values: CDR1 SGHRS, CDR2 YFSETQ. This CDR3 has 10 residues. The chain combines TRBV5-1 with TRBJ2-2, with TRBD1 matching 8 bases. Sequencing used resected brain tissue, obtained at surgery. The sequence derives from a girl aged 2-15 years with tuberous sclerosis and intractable seizures. In nucleotides, the CDR3 is TGCGCCAGCCGAGGACAGGGGCTGTTTTTT. Residues: CASRGQGLFF.